This T cell receptor beta chain was identified during a study of T cell responses to AZD1222 COVID-19 vaccine. Regarding this clone: Its specificity is not known.

The CDR3 runs 17 residues. Trimming removed 0 bases at V and 0 bases at J, with 9 bases between. The germline V gene has CDR1 LGHDT and CDR2 YNNKEL (reference sequence). The data were produced by immunoSEQ multiplex PCR, yet TCRdb's version contains in-frame clones alone and is incomplete. Of hundreds of thousands of clones in the sample, under 95% were seen once. Whole-study results and caveats: Donors skewed white British and female; clonal diversity was possibly underestimated. At baseline, seropositivity was found in only six or seven AZD1222 recipients. Compared with day 0, the breadth and depth of the Spike-specific TCR repertoire rose significantly after two doses of AZD1222. The study sampled repertoires only after the peak T cell response.

The material sequenced was peripheral blood, taken on day 0 of MenACWY control vaccination. The source of this sequence is an adult in good health. The chain uses TRBV3-1 (or the pseudogene TRBV3-2) and TRBJ1-6; the D is unclear. CDR3 region: CASSQDAVSSYNSPLHF. The CDR3 nucleotides read TGTGCCAGCAGCCAAGACGCAGTGAGCTCCTATAATTCACCCCTCCACTTT.